A single sample gave rise to the 28 T cell receptor beta chains below, sequenced in a study of T cell responses to AZD1222 COVID-19 vaccine. Assay: immunoSEQ multiplex PCR; the TCRdb copy retains only in-frame clones and omits some. Among over 100,000 clones listed, about four fifths were seen once. The source material was peripheral blood, sampled on day 0 of AZD1222 vaccination. The source is an adult in good health.

This clone was found a few times. This rearrangement joins TRBV14 to TRBJ2-5, with unresolved D. The V and J ends lost 2 bases and 5 bases respectively, with 9 bases between them. The CDR3 is 13 residues long. Germline values: CDR1 SGHDN, CDR2 FVKESK. CDR3 sequence reads: CASSQWDWETQYF. The CDR3 nucleotides read TGTGCCAGCAGCCAATGGGATTGGGAGACCCAGTACTTC.

The rearrangement links TRBV4-2 to TRBJ1-5, with unresolved D. The V and J ends lost 4 bases and 6 bases respectively, with 16 bases between them. CDR1 and CDR2 from the germline V gene are LGHNA and YNFKEQ. This CDR3 is built from 15 residues. CDR3 nucleotide sequence: TGTGCCAGCAGCCCCGGAGTCGGATCGGGTCAGCCCCAGCATTTT. Residues: CASSPGVGSGQPQHF.

The chain links TRBV24-1 to TRBJ1-2; 7 nucleotides match TRBD1. There are 13 residues in the CDR3. The J segment lost 7 bases and the V segment lost 5 bases, leaving 6 bases of the junction unmatched. Germline V gene lookup returns CDR1 KGHDR and CDR2 SFDVKD. DNA for the CDR3: TGTGCCACCAGTGTTCAGGGGGGCGTTGGCTACACCTTC. Translation: CATSVQGGVGYTF.

The gene calls are TRBV5-1 and TRBJ2-2, with D possibly TRBD1 on 6 matching bases. Germline assignment: CDR1 SGHRS and CDR2 YFSETQ. CDR3 length: 16 residues. V gave up 3 bases and J gave up 5 bases, with 17 bases separating them. The CDR3 DNA sequence: TGCGCCAGCAGCTCGACACCAGGGGTTCTTACCGGGGAGCTGTTTTTT. Its translation is CASSSTPGVLTGELFF.

The chain has TRBV30 and TRBJ1-2, with TRBD1 as a possible D gene (5 bases). V lost 4 bases and J 8 bases, leaving 14 bases between the germline ends. The length of the CDR3 is 12 residues. Looked up from germline, CDR1 is GTSNPN and CDR2 is SVGIG (reference sequence). CDR3 loop: CAWNQGSLGYTF. The CDR3 region has the DNA TGTGCCTGGAACCAGGGCTCCTTGGGCTACACCTTC.

This chain joins TRBV24-1 and TRBJ1-1, with D unresolved. There are 15 residues in the CDR3. The germline CDR1 and CDR2 sequences are KGHDR and SFDVKD. V was clipped by 2 bases and J by 6 bases, with 15 bases between them. Written as DNA, the CDR3 is TGTGCCACCAGTGATTCCCGACAAGGTAATGCTGAAGCTTTCTTT. Translated, it gives CATSDSRQGNAEAFF.

The chain employs TRBV19 and TRBJ1-5; D gene ambiguous. Germline loops: CDR1 LNHDA, CDR2 SQIVND (reference sequence). V lost 4 bases, J lost 3 bases, and 10 bases lay in between. This CDR3 contains 14 residues. The CDR3: CASSTSSDNQPQHF. The CDR3 nucleotides read TGTGCCAGTAGTACGTCCTCGGACAATCAGCCCCAGCATTTT.

This clone was recorded once. V and J are TRBV5-1 and TRBJ2-1; no reliable D call. Trimming removed 3 bases from V and 7 bases from J, with 20 bases in between. Looked up from germline, CDR1 is SGHRS and CDR2 is YFSETQ. The CDR3 totals 16 residues. The CDR3 reads CASSSTQTRERNEQFF. The CDR3 region has the DNA TGCGCCAGCAGCTCTACTCAGACAAGAGAAAGAAATGAGCAGTTCTTC.

The rearrangement links TRBV14 to TRBJ1-6; no definite D call. With 0 bases removed from V and 7 bases from J, the gap between germline ends came to 7 bases. The CDR3 extends over 14 amino acids. Germline V gene data show CDR1 as SGHDN and CDR2 as FVKESK. In nucleotides, the CDR3 is TGTGCCAGCAGCCAAGAGACCCGAAATTCACCCCTCCACTTT. The encoded protein is CASSQETRNSPLHF. Combining the CDR3 with reference TRBV14 and TRBJ1-6 gives the whole variable domain EAGVTQFPSHSVIEKGQTVTLRCDPISGHDNLYWYRRVMGKEIKFLLHFVKESKQDESGMPNNRFLAERTGGTYSTLKVQPAELEDSGVYFCASSQETRNSPLHFGNGTRLTVT.

This chain uses TRBV12-3 or TRBV12-4 with TRBJ1-1; D ambiguous. The CDR3 extends over 13 amino acids. The germline V and J ends were trimmed by 8 bases and 7 bases, with 17 bases remaining between them. CDR3 in amino acids: CASLTAGAIEAFF. CDR3 in DNA: TGTGCCAGCCTCACGGCCGGTGCTATTGAAGCTTTCTTT.

The J gene is TRBJ2-1, the V gene TRBV5-1; D is undetermined. Trimming left V 0 bases short and J 6 bases short, with 10 bases between. Germline values: CDR1 SGHRS, CDR2 YFSETQ. This CDR3 has 14 residues. CDR3 protein: CASSLEAEGNEQFF. CDR3 in DNA: TGCGCCAGCAGCTTGGAGGCAGAAGGCAATGAGCAGTTCTTC.

This clone was picked up one time. This chain connects TRBV7-2 to TRBJ2-1; 11 bases agree with TRBD2. The CDR3 has 18 residues. The V and J ends lost 2 bases and 7 bases, in that order; junction bases with no gene match: 13. In germline, CDR1 is SGHTA, CDR2 FQGNSA. CDR3 loop: CASSLMGLAASGPNEQFF. The CDR3 coding sequence is TGTGCCAGCAGCTTAATGGGACTAGCGGCCTCAGGTCCTAATGAGCAGTTCTTC.

V gene TRBV5-1 combines with J gene TRBJ2-7; TRBD2 aligns across 8 bases. Germline lookup yields CDR1 SGHRS and CDR2 YFSETQ. The CDR3 covers 17 residues. The J segment lost 1 base and the V segment lost 3 bases, leaving 12 bases of the junction unmatched. CDR3 loop: CASSSASSGVKSYEQYF. The CDR3 coding sequence is TGCGCCAGCAGCTCGGCAAGTAGCGGGGTGAAATCCTACGAGCAGTACTTC.

V is TRBV6-5 and J is TRBJ1-1; no reliable D call. Germline CDR1 reads MNHEY; CDR2 reads SVGAGI. Trimming took off 7 bases at V and 0 bases at J, with 9 bases between the two ends. CDR3 length: 13 residues. CDR3 region: CASTAGMNTEAFF. The CDR3, as DNA: TGTGCCAGCACGGCTGGCATGAACACTGAAGCTTTCTTT.

The V gene is TRBV28, the J gene TRBJ1-2; no firm D call. The CDR3 is made up of 12 amino acids. The germline gives CDR1 MDHEN, CDR2 SYDVKM. V lost 6 bases, J lost 4 bases, and 9 bases lay in between. CDR3 nucleotides: TGTGCCAGCAGCTCATACAGCTATGGCTACACCTTC. Its translation is CASSSYSYGYTF.

This clone has just a few counts. V gene TRBV28 combines with J gene TRBJ1-5; 7 bases map to TRBD1. The V gene end was trimmed by 5 bases and the J gene end by 3 bases; junction bases not matched to a gene: 7. The length of the CDR3 is 15 residues. Germline loops: CDR1 MDHEN, CDR2 SYDVKM. In nucleotides, the CDR3 is TGTGCCAGCAGTGAAGAGGACAGGCACAATCAGCCCCAGCATTTT. The encoded protein is CASSEEDRHNQPQHF.

This clone has just one count. The chain recombines TRBV5-4 with TRBJ1-2; D is unclear. Per the germline V gene, CDR1 is SGHNT and CDR2 is YYREEE (reference sequence). V dropped 0 bases and J dropped 5 bases, with 5 bases sitting between them. CDR3 length: 12 amino acids. DNA of the CDR3: TGTGCCAGCAGCTTGGACGTTTATGGCTACACCTTC. Its translation: CASSLDVYGYTF.

To note about this clone: Other nucleotide sequences from this sample produce the same CDR3. The genes are TRBV12-3 or TRBV12-4 and TRBJ2-5; no clear D. The CDR3 sequence is 13 residues long. Trimming shortened V by 7 bases and J by 3 bases, and 12 bases separated the two germline ends. DNA of the CDR3: TGTGCCAGCACCCCACCAGAGGAAGAGACCCAGTACTTC. This gives the protein CASTPPEEETQYF.

The chain joins TRBV7-9 to TRBJ2-7; 8 bases are a match to TRBD2. CDR1 is SEHNR, CDR2 FQNEAQ, per germline (reference sequence). V shed 6 bases and J 3 bases; nucleotides not matched to a gene: 10. This CDR3 contains 15 residues. CDR3 DNA sequence: TGTGCCAGCAGTCCGAAGATGAGCGGGAGCTACGAGCAGTACTTC. Translating gives CASSPKMSGSYEQYF.

The chain links TRBV24-1 to TRBJ2-3; 8 bases fit TRBD2. Germline CDR1 reads KGHDR; CDR2 reads SFDVKD. Germline trimming cut 7 bases from V and 6 bases from J; bases unmatched to any gene: 5. This CDR3 has 13 residues. Here the CDR3 reads CATRTSGIDTQYF. DNA for the CDR3: TGTGCCACCAGAACTAGCGGCATTGATACGCAGTATTTT.

The chain uses TRBV7-6 and TRBJ2-3, with D perhaps matching TRBD1 (5 bases). Trimming left V 1 base short and J 3 bases short, with 11 bases between. Per germline, CDR1 SGHVS and CDR2 FNYEAQ. CDR3 length: 15 residues. CDR3 residues: CASSLVGRVTDTQYF. CDR3 bases: TGTGCCAGCAGCTTAGTGGGCAGGGTGACAGATACGCAGTATTTT.

This clone was seen only a few times. J is TRBJ1-4 and V is TRBV7-8; maybe TRBD1 (6 bases). The CDR3 has 15 amino acids. Trimming pared 4 bases from V and 6 bases from J, leaving 15 bases between. The germline CDR1 and CDR2 sequences are SGHVS and FQNEAQ. The CDR3 protein is CASSSRTRGYEKLFF. CDR3 DNA: TGTGCCAGCAGCTCTAGGACCAGGGGATATGAAAAACTGTTTTTT.

The V call is TRBV18, the J call TRBJ1-2; D is unresolved. Germline values: CDR1 KGHSH, CDR2 LQKENI. Trimming removed 6 bases at V and 4 bases at J, with 18 bases between. There are 15 residues in the CDR3. In DNA form, the CDR3 reads TGTGCCAGCTCCGATTCTGCGGGTTATCTCTATGGCTACACCTTC. Translating it yields CASSDSAGYLYGYTF.

The chain recombines TRBV18 with TRBJ1-4; D gene uncertain. This CDR3 contains 16 residues. Germline V gene data show CDR1 as KGHSH and CDR2 as LQKENI. The V gene lost 2 bases and the J gene lost 8 bases, with 18 bases spanning the gap. CDR3 region: CASSPNTQQGREKLFF. As DNA, the CDR3 is TGTGCCAGCTCACCAAACACCCAGCAAGGACGGGAAAAACTGTTTTTT.

The chain joins TRBV10-3 to TRBJ2-7, with 11 bases fitting TRBD2. Germline V gene sequence: CDR1 ENHRY, CDR2 SYGVKD. The J segment lost 7 bases and the V segment lost 6 bases, leaving 11 bases of the junction unmatched. The length of the CDR3 is 15 residues. The CDR3 coding sequence is TGTGCCATCAGGGGGACTAGCGGAACGGGAGGGGAGCAGTACTTC. Its protein is CAIRGTSGTGGEQYF.

The chain uses TRBV12-3 or TRBV12-4 and TRBJ1-2; D gene unclear. The V gene lost 3 bases and the J gene lost 4 bases, with 9 bases spanning the gap. The CDR3 extends over 13 amino acids. The CDR3 loop reads CASSLGTVYGYTF. For the CDR3, the DNA is TGTGCCAGCAGTTTGGGTACGGTCTATGGCTACACCTTC.

The chain links TRBV9 to TRBJ1-3, with 7 bases that match TRBD1. The CDR3 is 17 amino acids. With V trimmed by 4 bases and J by 2 bases, 12 bases remained unmatched. Germline V gives CDR1 SGDLS, CDR2 YYNGEE. The CDR3: CASSSRGGGLTGNTIYF. For the CDR3, the DNA is TGTGCCAGCAGCTCCCGGGGAGGGGGCCTTACTGGAAACACCATATATTTT.

The V and J genes are TRBV2 and TRBJ1-2, with unresolved D. The CDR3 sequence is 13 residues long. Deletions cut 8 bases from V and 6 bases from J, with 16 bases between. Germline lookup yields CDR1 SNHLY and CDR2 FYNNEI. Written as DNA, the CDR3 is TGTGCCAGCTTAGACCGGGGAAAGGATGGCTACACCTTC. It specifies CASLDRGKDGYTF.